Listed below are T cell receptor beta chains from one sample, sequenced in a study of shared clonotypes between healthy human individuals. The method was immunoSEQ multiplex PCR; TCRdb's version includes in-frame clones alone and lacks a portion of them. The sample includes hundreds of thousands of clones, 70% to 80% seen only once; the top ten take around 14%. Material for sequencing was PBMCs. The receptors here all came from a woman aged 40 to 50 in good health. Some clones in this sample may be carry-over from other donors' samples. Both conserved end residues are part of each CDR3. The D gene is left open where the match is weak. Size values are once, few and many counts, or a class for expanded clones, and some rows have none.

v_call: TRBV7-2
j_call: TRBJ2-3
clone_size: few
d_call: NA
cdr3_aa: CASSLVGGDTQYF
cdr3_nt: TGTGCCAGCAGCTTAGTTGGTGGAGATACGCAGTATTTT

v_call: TRBV9
j_call: TRBJ2-1
clone_size: NA
d_call: NA
cdr3_aa: CASSAQYNEQFF
cdr3_nt: TGTGCCAGTAGCGCCCAATACAATGAGCAGTTCTTC

v_call: TRBV6-4
j_call: TRBJ2-2
clone_size: NA
d_call: TRBD1
cdr3_aa: CASSDRGEGTGELFF
cdr3_nt: TGTGCCAGCAGCGACAGGGGGGAAGGCACCGGGGAGCTGTTTTTT

v_call: TRBV30
j_call: TRBJ1-4
clone_size: NA
d_call: NA
cdr3_aa: CAWSVLSDEKLFF
cdr3_nt: TGTGCCTGGAGTGTACTTTCCGATGAAAAACTGTTTTTT

v_call: TRBV30
j_call: TRBJ1-5
clone_size: NA
d_call: NA
cdr3_aa: CAWITGSNQPQHF
cdr3_nt: TGTGCCTGGATTACAGGGAGCAATCAGCCCCAGCATTTT

v_call: TRBV7-3
j_call: TRBJ2-7
clone_size: NA
d_call: NA
cdr3_aa: CASSLVQASSYEQYF
cdr3_nt: TGTGCCAGCAGCTTGGTACAGGCCAGCTCCTACGAGCAGTACTTC

v_call: TRBV29-1
j_call: TRBJ2-2
clone_size: NA
d_call: NA
cdr3_aa: CSVALHKRSNTGELFF
cdr3_nt: TGCAGCGTCGCTTTACACAAGCGCTCGAACACCGGGGAGCTGTTTTTT

v_call: TRBV6-4
j_call: TRBJ2-2
clone_size: NA
d_call: TRBD2
cdr3_aa: CASSDSASGDTGELFF
cdr3_nt: TGTGCCAGCAGTGACTCAGCTAGCGGGGACACCGGGGAGCTGTTTTTT

v_call: TRBV11-3
j_call: TRBJ2-2
clone_size: once
d_call: NA
cdr3_aa: CASSAEGYTGELFF
cdr3_nt: TGTGCCAGCAGCGCGGAGGGGTACACCGGGGAGCTGTTTTTT

v_call: TRBV6-4
j_call: TRBJ1-5
clone_size: many
d_call: NA
cdr3_aa: CASSDGGGNQPQHF
cdr3_nt: TGTGCCAGCAGTGATGGAGGAGGCAATCAGCCCCAGCATTTT

v_call: TRBV5-1
j_call: TRBJ2-7
clone_size: NA
d_call: NA
cdr3_aa: CASRGQYEQYF
cdr3_nt: TGCGCCAGCAGGGGGCAGTACGAGCAGTACTTC

v_call: TRBV5-1
j_call: TRBJ1-1
clone_size: NA
d_call: TRBD1
cdr3_aa: CASSLQGANTEAFF
cdr3_nt: TGCGCCAGCAGCTTACAGGGGGCGAACACTGAAGCTTTCTTT

v_call: TRBV7-2
j_call: TRBJ2-7
clone_size: NA
d_call: TRBD2
cdr3_aa: CASSLYTSAYEQYF
cdr3_nt: TGTGCCAGCAGCTTATATACTAGCGCCTACGAGCAGTACTTC

v_call: TRBV9
j_call: TRBJ1-2
clone_size: NA
d_call: NA
cdr3_aa: CASSPRTHDLLGGYTF
cdr3_nt: TGTGCCAGCAGCCCCAGGACCCACGATCTCTTGGGTGGCTACACCTTC

v_call: TRBV6-1
j_call: TRBJ1-1
clone_size: NA
d_call: NA
cdr3_aa: CASSTEMNTEAFF
cdr3_nt: TGTGCCAGCAGCACAGAGATGAACACTGAAGCTTTCTTT

v_call: TRBV6-5
j_call: TRBJ1-1
clone_size: NA
d_call: TRBD1
cdr3_aa: CASSYRQGPPTEAFF
cdr3_nt: TGTGCCAGCAGTTACAGACAGGGGCCCCCCACTGAAGCTTTCTTT

v_call: TRBV7-8
j_call: TRBJ2-7
clone_size: NA
d_call: NA
cdr3_aa: CASSLGGDSYEQYF
cdr3_nt: TGTGCCAGCAGCTTAGGAGGTGATTCCTACGAGCAGTACTTC

v_call: TRBV11-2
j_call: TRBJ1-1
clone_size: NA
d_call: NA
cdr3_aa: CASSQRITGTEAFF
cdr3_nt: TGTGCCAGCAGCCAGCGAATTACAGGGACTGAAGCTTTCTTT

v_call: TRBV28
j_call: TRBJ1-4
clone_size: NA
d_call: TRBD1
cdr3_aa: CASSTRTGDNEKLFF
cdr3_nt: TGTGCCAGCAGTACCCGGACAGGGGATAATGAAAAACTGTTTTTT

v_call: TRBV20-1
j_call: TRBJ2-7
clone_size: NA
d_call: NA
cdr3_aa: CSAQGNEQYF
cdr3_nt: TGCAGTGCCCAGGGTAACGAGCAGTACTTC

v_call: TRBV4-2
j_call: TRBJ2-1
clone_size: NA
d_call: TRBD1
cdr3_aa: CASSRTQGSSTVEQFF
cdr3_nt: TGTGCCAGCAGCCGTACACAGGGGAGCTCTACAGTTGAGCAGTTCTTC

v_call: TRBV11-1
j_call: TRBJ2-7
clone_size: NA
d_call: TRBD1
cdr3_aa: CASSMTGGIYEQYF
cdr3_nt: TGTGCCAGCAGCATGACAGGGGGGATCTACGAGCAGTACTTC

v_call: TRBV18
j_call: TRBJ2-3
clone_size: NA
d_call: TRBD1
cdr3_aa: CASSYNPGTGGTDTQYF
cdr3_nt: TGTGCCAGCTCTTATAACCCCGGGACAGGGGGCACAGATACGCAGTATTTT

v_call: TRBV2
j_call: TRBJ1-2
clone_size: NA
d_call: NA
cdr3_aa: CASSEGTVYGYTF
cdr3_nt: TGTGCCAGCAGTGAAGGGACAGTCTATGGCTACACCTTC

v_call: TRBV7-8
j_call: TRBJ2-1
clone_size: NA
d_call: NA
cdr3_aa: CASSLRVGYNNEQFF
cdr3_nt: TGTGCCAGCAGCTTACGGGTGGGATACAACAATGAGCAGTTCTTC

v_call: TRBV5-6
j_call: TRBJ2-7
clone_size: once
d_call: TRBD1
cdr3_aa: CASSIRDRGYYEQYF
cdr3_nt: TGTGCCAGCAGCATTCGGGACAGGGGATACTACGAGCAGTACTTC

v_call: TRBV5-1
j_call: TRBJ2-5
clone_size: NA
d_call: NA
cdr3_aa: CASSLTPEETQYF
cdr3_nt: TGCGCCAGCAGCTTGACCCCCGAAGAGACCCAGTACTTC

v_call: TRBV4-1
j_call: TRBJ1-2
clone_size: few
d_call: NA
cdr3_aa: CASSQEGRGYTF
cdr3_nt: TGCGCCAGCAGCCAAGAAGGAAGAGGCTACACCTTC

v_call: TRBV29-1
j_call: TRBJ1-5
clone_size: NA
d_call: NA
cdr3_aa: CSVAAGPTQPQHF
cdr3_nt: TGCAGCGTTGCGGCCGGGCCCACTCAGCCCCAGCATTTT

v_call: TRBV7-8
j_call: TRBJ2-7
clone_size: NA
d_call: TRBD2
cdr3_aa: CASSPRSGRPWGEQYF
cdr3_nt: TGTGCCAGCAGCCCTCGTAGCGGGAGGCCCTGGGGTGAGCAGTACTTC

v_call: TRBV5-1
j_call: TRBJ1-1
clone_size: NA
d_call: TRBD1
cdr3_aa: CASSLGQGSEAFF
cdr3_nt: TGCGCCAGCAGCTTGGGACAGGGGAGTGAAGCTTTCTTT

v_call: TRBV28
j_call: TRBJ1-4
clone_size: NA
d_call: NA
cdr3_aa: CASTIGGRHEKLFF
cdr3_nt: TGTGCCAGCACCATAGGGGGGCGCCATGAAAAACTGTTTTTT

v_call: TRBV7-3
j_call: TRBJ1-1
clone_size: once
d_call: TRBD1
cdr3_aa: CASSSTRDSMNTEAFF
cdr3_nt: TGTGCCAGCAGCTCCACACGGGACAGCATGAACACTGAAGCTTTCTTT

v_call: TRBV30
j_call: TRBJ2-3
clone_size: NA
d_call: NA
cdr3_aa: CAWSVFDTQYF
cdr3_nt: TGTGCCTGGAGTGTATTTGATACGCAGTATTTT

v_call: TRBV5-1
j_call: TRBJ2-3
clone_size: NA
d_call: NA
cdr3_aa: CASTEEGWPTDTQYF
cdr3_nt: TGCGCCAGCACAGAAGAGGGGTGGCCCACAGATACGCAGTATTTT

v_call: TRBV28
j_call: TRBJ2-2
clone_size: few
d_call: TRBD2
cdr3_aa: CASSLGIAGESGELFF
cdr3_nt: TGTGCCAGCAGTTTAGGAATAGCGGGAGAGTCCGGGGAGCTGTTTTTT

v_call: TRBV28
j_call: TRBJ2-7
clone_size: NA
d_call: NA
cdr3_aa: CASTPRGAAYEQYF
cdr3_nt: TGTGCCAGCACCCCCAGGGGGGCTGCCTACGAGCAGTACTTC

v_call: TRBV28
j_call: TRBJ2-1
clone_size: few
d_call: NA
cdr3_aa: CASSRGTEFHEQFF
cdr3_nt: TGTGCCAGCAGCCGCGGGACGGAGTTTCATGAGCAGTTCTTC

v_call: TRBV28
j_call: TRBJ2-7
clone_size: NA
d_call: NA
cdr3_aa: CASSLGLGQGTYEQYF
cdr3_nt: TGTGCCAGCAGTTTAGGTCTCGGGCAGGGAACCTACGAGCAGTACTTC

v_call: TRBV28
j_call: TRBJ2-5
clone_size: NA
d_call: TRBD2
cdr3_aa: CASSTPPGGKVTQYF
cdr3_nt: TGTGCCAGCAGTACACCACCGGGGGGGAAGGTGACCCAGTACTTC

v_call: TRBV19
j_call: TRBJ1-4
clone_size: few
d_call: TRBD1
cdr3_aa: CASTDRAKATNEKLFF
cdr3_nt: TGTGCCAGTACCGACAGGGCCAAAGCAACTAATGAAAAACTGTTTTTT

v_call: TRBV19
j_call: TRBJ2-3
clone_size: NA
d_call: NA
cdr3_aa: CASRSIRGHHF
cdr3_nt: TGTGCCAGTAGGTCAATCCGAGGACACCATTTT

v_call: TRBV10-3
j_call: TRBJ2-7
clone_size: NA
d_call: TRBD1
cdr3_aa: CAIRASGGSEQYF
cdr3_nt: TGTGCCATCAGGGCGTCAGGGGGCAGCGAGCAGTACTTC